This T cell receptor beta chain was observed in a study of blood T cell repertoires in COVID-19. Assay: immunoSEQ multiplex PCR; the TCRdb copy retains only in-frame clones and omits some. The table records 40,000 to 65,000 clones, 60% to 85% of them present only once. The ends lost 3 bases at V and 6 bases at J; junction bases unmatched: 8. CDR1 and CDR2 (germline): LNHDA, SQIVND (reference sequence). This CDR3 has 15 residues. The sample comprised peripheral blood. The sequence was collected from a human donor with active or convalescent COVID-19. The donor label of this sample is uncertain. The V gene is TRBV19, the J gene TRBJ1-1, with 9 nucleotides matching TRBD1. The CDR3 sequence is CASSIGTGGIPEAFF. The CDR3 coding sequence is TGTGCCAGTAGTATTGGTACAGGGGGCATCCCTGAAGCTTTCTTT.